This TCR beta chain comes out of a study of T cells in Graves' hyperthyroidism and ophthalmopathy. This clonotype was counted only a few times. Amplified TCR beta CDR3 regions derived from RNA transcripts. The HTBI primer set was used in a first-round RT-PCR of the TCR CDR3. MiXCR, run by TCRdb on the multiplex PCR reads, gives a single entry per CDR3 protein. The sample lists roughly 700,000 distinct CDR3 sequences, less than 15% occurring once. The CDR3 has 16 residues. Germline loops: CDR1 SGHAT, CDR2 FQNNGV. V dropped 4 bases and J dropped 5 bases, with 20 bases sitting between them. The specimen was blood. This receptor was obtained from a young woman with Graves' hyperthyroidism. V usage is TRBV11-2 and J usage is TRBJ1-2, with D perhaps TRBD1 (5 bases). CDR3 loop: CASSWTTGQGGYGYTF. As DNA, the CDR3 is TGTGCCAGCAGCTGGACGACGGGCCAGGGTGGTTATGGCTACACCTTC.